These 23 T cell receptor beta chains share one sample of origin, sequenced in a study of blood T cell repertoires in COVID-19. Assay used: immunoSEQ multiplex PCR; TCRdb lists only in-frame clones, some missing. Of about 100,000 clones listed, approximately 92% were seen once; the top ten hold approximately 30%. Input material: peripheral blood. The receptors originated from a woman at least 80 years old with acute or convalescent COVID-19.

The V gene is TRBV10-2, the J gene TRBJ2-7, with TRBD2 identical over 7 bases. CDR3 size: 17 residues. Germline V gene lookup returns CDR1 WSHSY and CDR2 SAAADI. J gave up 2 bases and V 0 bases, and 10 bases lay outside the gene matches. The CDR3 nucleotides are TGCGCCAGCAGTGAGTCCACCACCCCGGGGGGTGCCTACGAGCAGTACTTC. It encodes CASSESTTPGGAYEQYF.

The gene calls are TRBV2 and TRBJ1-5; D perhaps matches TRBD1 (5 bases). Trimming shortened V by 1 base and J by 4 bases, and 11 bases separated the two germline ends. The CDR3 has 15 residues. The germline CDR1 and CDR2 sequences are SNHLY and FYNNEI. CDR3 nucleotides: TGTGCCAGCAGTGAAGGTTTGCCAGGGAATCAGCCCCAGCATTTT. As protein: CASSEGLPGNQPQHF.

V is TRBV5-1 and J is TRBJ1-1; the D is unclear. Trimming cost V 0 bases and J 0 bases, with 12 bases left between them. Germline-derived CDR1 and CDR2 are SGHRS and YFSETQ. The CDR3 has 16 amino acids. The CDR3 sequence: CASSLASGNMNTEAFF. Here the CDR3 DNA reads TGCGCCAGCAGCTTGGCGTCAGGAAACATGAACACTGAAGCTTTCTTT. The entire variable domain, with the rest obtained from reference TRBV5-1 and TRBJ1-1, is as follows: KAGVTQTPRYLIKTRGQQVTLSCSPISGHRSVSWYQQTPGQGLQFLFEYFSETQRNKGNFPGRFSGRQFSNSRSEMNVSTLELGDSALYLCASSLASGNMNTEAFFGQGTRLTVV.

The chain couples TRBV5-4 to TRBJ1-2, with 8 positions matching TRBD1. The CDR3 runs 14 residues. Germline trimming cut 6 bases from V and 4 bases from J; bases unmatched to any gene: 8. Germline CDR1 and CDR2: SGHNT and YYREEE (reference sequence). Here the CDR3 reads CASTTPGGGYGYTF. CDR3 coding DNA: TGTGCCAGCACCACTCCAGGGGGCGGCTATGGCTACACCTTC.

The V gene is TRBV7-9, the J gene TRBJ2-5; 10 bases align to TRBD1. V lost 5 bases to trimming and J lost 9 bases; unmatched junction nucleotides: 12. Germline CDR1 is SEHNR and CDR2 is FQNEAQ (reference sequence). There are 15 residues in the CDR3. The CDR3 is CASSLGGTGAPAQYF. The CDR3, as DNA: TGTGCCAGCAGCCTCGGCGGGACAGGGGCCCCGGCCCAGTACTTC.

This chain connects TRBV7-9 to TRBJ2-6; no clear D gene. Trimming removed 7 bases at V and 0 bases at J, with 4 bases between. Germline values: CDR1 SEHNR, CDR2 FQNEAQ (reference sequence). CDR3 length: 13 residues. The DNA for the CDR3 is TGTGCCAGCATGGCCTCTGGGGCCAACGTCCTGACTTTC. It is translated as CASMASGANVLTF. The entire variable domain, with the rest obtained from reference TRBV7-9 and TRBJ2-6, is as follows: DTGVSQNPRHKITKRGQNVTFRCDPISEHNRLYWYRQTLGQGPEFLTYFQNEAQLEKSRLLSDRFSAERPKGSFSTLEIQRTEQGDSAMYLCASMASGANVLTFGAGSRLTVL.

This clone has a single count. The chain carries TRBV5-1 and TRBJ2-7, with D unclear. V lost 4 bases and J 0 bases, leaving 11 bases between the germline ends. Looked up from germline, CDR1 is SGHRS and CDR2 is YFSETQ. The CDR3 is 14 amino acids. CDR3 residues: CASSTDTSSYEQYF. In DNA, the CDR3 is TGCGCCAGCAGCACCGACACGTCCTCCTACGAGCAGTACTTC.

The chain uses TRBV6-4 and TRBJ2-1; TRBD2 agrees at 11 bases. The germline gives CDR1 MRHNA, CDR2 SNTAGT. V dropped 6 bases and J dropped 4; count of bases not matched to a gene: 8. This CDR3 is built from 16 residues. CDR3 in DNA: TGTGCCAGCAGCCCCCTAGCGGGGGGACGATACAATGAGCAGTTCTTC. This codes for CASSPLAGGRYNEQFF.

The chain recombines TRBV7-2 with TRBJ2-1, with 11 positions matching TRBD1. The CDR3 has 16 residues. Germline CDR1 and CDR2: SGHTA and FQGNSA. The J segment lost 6 bases and the V segment lost 4 bases, leaving 8 bases of the junction unmatched. The DNA of the CDR3 is TGTGCCAGCAGCTCCCCGGGGGGACAGGGGGTCAATGAGCAGTTCTTC. Its translation: CASSSPGGQGVNEQFF. Full variable domain (remainder filled in from reference TRBV7-2 and TRBJ2-1): GAGVSQSPSNKVTEKGKDVELRCDPISGHTALYWYRQSLGQGLEFLIYFQGNSAPDKSGLPSDRFSAERTGGSVSTLTIQRTQQEDSAVYLCASSSPGGQGVNEQFFGPGTRLTVL.

The V call is TRBV10-3, the J call TRBJ2-5; TRBD1 matches at 8 bases. CDR1 and CDR2 from the germline V gene are ENHRY and SYGVKD. The CDR3 spans 16 residues. V was clipped by 6 bases and J by 2 bases; unmatched bases: 11. CDR3 DNA sequence: TGTGCCATCAGAGACCAGACAGGGGTCGGACAAGAGACCCAGTACTTC. The encoded protein is CAIRDQTGVGQETQYF.

This chain joins TRBV5-6 and TRBJ1-2; a weak D match, TRBD1 (6 bases). The CDR3 extends over 17 amino acids. Trimming pared 4 bases from V and 5 bases from J, leaving 24 bases between. Germline CDR1 SGHDT, CDR2 YYEEEE. The CDR3: CASSRSDSQLLGYGYTF. As DNA, the CDR3 is TGTGCCAGCAGCCGGTCGGACAGCCAACTACTCGGGTATGGCTACACCTTC.

The chain uses TRBV29-1 and TRBJ1-1; maybe TRBD1 (5 bases). The CDR3 consists of 12 residues. Germline CDR1 and CDR2: SQVTM and ANQGSEA. CDR3 bases: TGCAGTTCCCGCCAGGGTGGGACTGAAGCTTTCTTT. It is translated as CSSRQGGTEAFF. The variable domain in full, with the rest retrieved from reference TRBV29-1 and TRBJ1-1, is SAVISQKPSRDICQRGTSLTIQCQVDSQVTMMFWYRQQPGQSLTLIATANQGSEATYESGFVIDKFPISRPNLTFSTLTVSNMSPEDSSIYLCSSRQGGTEAFFGQGTRLTVV.

The chain recombines TRBV2 with TRBJ1-5; D is unresolved. The CDR3 runs 16 residues. Trimming left V 2 bases short and J 2 bases short, with 13 bases between. CDR1 and CDR2 from the germline V gene are SNHLY and FYNNEI. CDR3 residues: CASSEQALVGNQPQHF. In DNA form, the CDR3 reads TGTGCCAGCAGTGAACAGGCCCTTGTCGGCAATCAGCCCCAGCATTTT.

This clone was counted a single time. The chain joins TRBV5-1 to TRBJ1-1, with D tentatively TRBD1 (5 bases). The V gene's germline CDR1 is SGHRS and CDR2 YFSETQ. The CDR3 loop spans 14 amino acids. Deletions cut 1 base from V and 4 bases from J, with 11 bases between. The CDR3 loop is CASSLSQGFTEAFF. The CDR3 nucleotides are TGCGCCAGCAGCTTGTCGCAGGGATTCACTGAAGCTTTCTTT. Variable domain in full (rest from reference TRBV5-1 and TRBJ1-1): KAGVTQTPRYLIKTRGQQVTLSCSPISGHRSVSWYQQTPGQGLQFLFEYFSETQRNKGNFPGRFSGRQFSNSRSEMNVSTLELGDSALYLCASSLSQGFTEAFFGQGTRLTVV.

The chain is built from TRBV6-5 and TRBJ2-5; D might be TRBD2 (5 bases). The ends were cut back, 6 bases at V and 9 bases at J, with 20 bases in the middle. Per the germline V gene, CDR1 is MNHEY and CDR2 is SVGAGI. The CDR3 contains 14 residues. CDR3 in DNA: TGTGCCAGCAGCCCCGGGGTGGCCGGAGCGTCCCAGTACTTC. Protein: CASSPGVAGASQYF.

V usage is TRBV4-3 and J usage is TRBJ2-1; TRBD1 matches at 11 bases. The V gene end was trimmed by 1 base and the J gene end by 8 bases; junction bases not matched to a gene: 10. The CDR3 runs 17 residues. Germline CDR1 and CDR2: LGHNA and YSLEER. Written as DNA, the CDR3 is TGCGCCAGCAGCCAAGTCGTTCGGGACAGGGGGTTCCATGAGCAGTTCTTC. Encoded protein: CASSQVVRDRGFHEQFF.

The rearrangement links TRBV29-1 to TRBJ2-7; tentative D call: TRBD2 (5 bases). The V gene lost 7 bases and the J gene lost 1 base, with 11 bases spanning the gap. This CDR3 comprises 12 residues. Per germline, CDR1 SQVTM and CDR2 ANQGSEA. The CDR3 coding sequence is TGCAGCGCAACCGGGAAATCCTACGAGCAGTACTTC. It codes for CSATGKSYEQYF.

The genes are TRBV14 and TRBJ2-7; 7 bases are a match to TRBD2. J was trimmed by 1 base and V by 4 bases; bases with no gene match: 7. The CDR3 extends over 15 amino acids. Germline values: CDR1 SGHDN, CDR2 FVKESK. CDR3 coding DNA: TGTGCCAGCAGCCCCCTACCGGGGGGATCCTACGAGCAGTACTTC. This sequence encodes CASSPLPGGSYEQYF.

This chain joins TRBV3-1 (or the pseudogene TRBV3-2) and TRBJ2-5, with 9 bases identical to TRBD1. The CDR3 length is 16 residues. V lost 4 bases and J lost 5; bases outside the gene matches: 11. Looked up from germline, CDR1 is LGHDT and CDR2 is YNNKEL (reference sequence). The DNA of the CDR3 is TGTGCCAGCAGCCCGGCTACAGGGGGCGGTCCGGAGACCCAGTACTTC. Its translation: CASSPATGGGPETQYF.

The rearrangement joins TRBV5-6 to TRBJ2-5; D possibly corresponds to TRBD1 (5 bases). Germline V CDR1 and CDR2: SGHDT, YYEEEE. The CDR3 length is 15 residues. The germline V and J ends were trimmed by 3 bases and 3 bases, with 15 bases remaining between them. CDR3 DNA: TGTGCCAGCAGCTACAGGCCCCAGGGTGAAGAGACCCAGTACTTC. It translates to CASSYRPQGEETQYF. Supplemented by reference TRBV5-6 and TRBJ2-5, the full variable domain reads DAGVTQSPTHLIKTRGQQVTLRCSPKSGHDTVSWYQQALGQGPQFIFQYYEEEERQRGNFPDRFSGHQFPNYSSELNVNALLLGDSALYLCASSYRPQGEETQYFGPGTRLLVL.

This chain connects TRBV10-1 to TRBJ2-5, with a weak D call TRBD2 (5 bases). Germline V gives CDR1 WNHNN, CDR2 SYGVQD (reference sequence). The V end lost 6 bases, the J end lost 4 bases, and 9 bases lay between the germline ends. This CDR3 contains 12 residues. The CDR3 loop reads CASSRGRETQYF. The CDR3 nucleotides are TGCGCCAGCAGCCGAGGGCGAGAGACCCAGTACTTC.

The chain uses TRBV28 and TRBJ2-7; D might be TRBD1 (5 bases). Trimming took 2 bases from V and 2 from J, leaving 7 bases between them. The CDR3 has 13 amino acids. From germline, CDR1 is MDHEN and CDR2 SYDVKM. CDR3 coding DNA: TGTGCCAGCAGTTTAGACAGTACCTACGAGCAGTACTTC. Amino acids: CASSLDSTYEQYF.

This chain connects TRBV5-1 to TRBJ2-3; 11 bases map to TRBD2. The CDR3 has 18 residues. The J segment lost 0 bases and the V segment lost 3 bases, leaving 9 bases of the junction unmatched. The germline V gene has CDR1 SGHRS and CDR2 YFSETQ. In DNA, the CDR3 is TGCGCCAGCAGCTGGGGCCTAGCGGGGGGTCTTAGCACAGATACGCAGTATTTT. This gives the protein CASSWGLAGGLSTDTQYF.